Sequencing of this T cell receptor (beta chain) was carried out in a study of blood T cells in healthy people across ages. There are 14 residues in the CDR3. CDR1 and CDR2 (germline): SSHAT, FNYEAQ (reference sequence). Primed by a sample-barcoded 5' primer and a J-beta primer mix, a second PCR proceeded for about 6 to 12 cycles. Each cDNA molecule, via a template-switch adaptor with 12 random nucleotides, was tagged. TCRdb reprocessed the 5' RACE reads with MiXCR, giving one entry per CDR3 protein. This sample has 780,000 or so distinct CDR3 sequences, with roughly 50% found just once. Regarding this clonotype: No antigen is known for it. The junction does not match germline at one end; this may be a read error.

The study's findings and limits: TCR beta diversity correlated strongly with naive T cell percentage. Diversity estimated from one million T cells was considered an underestimate.

The rearrangement uses TRBV7-7 and TRBJ2-5, with D perhaps matching TRBD2 (6 bases). The specimen was blood. The TCR originated in a man older than 75 in good health. The CDR3 DNA sequence: TGTGCTAGCAGCTCCGGGGGAGGAAAGGAGACCCAGTACTTC. Translation gives CASSSGGGKETQYF.